Given below is one TCR beta chain in context. The CDR3 runs to 14 residues. V lost 6 bases and J 1 base, leaving 11 bases between the germline ends. The data derive from a study of blood T cells in healthy people across ages. The authors ran a second PCR of roughly 6 to 12 cycles using a sample-barcoded 5' primer and a J-beta primer mix. TCRdb called the 5' RACE reads again in MiXCR, with one record for every CDR3 protein. The sample lists about 830,000 distinct CDR3 sequences; more than 45% were seen once. The chain carries TRBV12-3 or TRBV12-4 and TRBJ2-3, with D tentatively TRBD1 or TRBD2 (5 bases each). Sequenced material: blood. The source is a man aged 25 to 40 in good health. Here the CDR3 reads CASRPGPGTDTQYF. The CDR3 DNA follows: TGTGCCAGCAGACCGGGACCAGGCACAGATACGCAGTATTTT.